A single sample gave rise to the 10 T cell receptor beta chains below, sequenced in a study of T-cell memory formation after mild COVID-19. One entry per CDR3 protein, called by TCRdb with MiXCR from the 5' RACE reads. The table has more than 15,000 distinct CDR3 sequences, approximately 23% seen once. Sequencing was performed on PBMCs or a T cell subset sorted from them (not recorded which). The source is a man younger than 30 who had mild COVID-19 (a few samples of this study predate the infection). Cell type and time point are not known.

This clonotype was seen once. The genes are TRBV20-1 and TRBJ1-4; no reliable D call. The germline V gene encodes CDR1 DFQATT and CDR2 SNEGSKA (reference sequence). This CDR3 comprises 15 residues. V lost 4 bases, J lost 0 bases, and 12 bases lay in between. The CDR3 sequence is CSATDPGSTNEKLFF. CDR3 nucleotide sequence: TGCAGTGCTACAGATCCGGGATCAACTAATGAAAAACTGTTTTTT.

This clonotype has a count of ten or more. The chain carries TRBV4-1 and TRBJ2-3; 8 bases match TRBD1. The CDR3 totals 15 residues. Germline trimming cut 4 bases from V and 14 bases from J; bases unmatched to any gene: 17. CDR1 is MGHRA and CDR2 is YSYEKL in the germline V gene. This CDR3 reads CASSLLRATGDRLYF. For the CDR3, the DNA is TGCGCCAGCAGCCTCCTCCGGGCCACGGGGGACAGGCTGTATTTT.

This clonotype was observed many times. The rearrangement links TRBV13 to TRBJ2-5, with D unclear. V was trimmed by 5 bases and J by 5 bases, leaving 9 bases between them. The CDR3 is 12 amino acids. Germline V gene lookup returns CDR1 PRHDT and CDR2 FYEKMQ (reference sequence). CDR3 sequence reads: CASSRLDETQYF. The CDR3 region has the DNA TGTGCCAGCAGCCGCTTGGATGAGACCCAGTACTTC.

The chain employs TRBV5-1 and TRBJ2-1, with TRBD1 matching over 8 bases. This CDR3 has 15 residues. The junction had 5 bases not matched to a gene; V was cut back by 0 bases and J by 6 bases. Per germline, CDR1 SGHRS and CDR2 YFSETQ. The CDR3 protein is CASSLGGDRSNEQFF. The CDR3, as DNA: TGCGCCAGCAGCTTGGGGGGGGACAGGTCCAATGAGCAGTTCTTC.

The CDR3 sequence: CASSYDVGLSYEQYV. DNA of the CDR3: TGTGCCAGCAGTTATGATGTCGGACTTTCCTACGAGCAGTACGTC. The chain uses TRBV6-2 or TRBV6-3 and TRBJ2-7; D is possibly TRBD2 (5 bases). CDR1 and CDR2 (germline): MNHEY, SVGEGT. The V end was cut by 3 bases, the J end by 1 base, with 13 bases between. This CDR3 contains 15 residues.

This clonotype was seen repeatedly, ten times or more. The chain has TRBV6-5 and TRBJ1-2, with D hard to call. Trimming took 4 bases from V and 5 from J, leaving 14 bases between them. There are 14 residues in the CDR3. CDR1 and CDR2 from the germline V gene are MNHEY and SVGAGI. CDR3 bases: TGTGCCAGCAGTTTTTTTGGCGACAATTATGGCTACACCTTC. Translating it yields CASSFFGDNYGYTF.

This rearrangement joins TRBV5-8 to TRBJ2-3; a possible D gene is TRBD2 (6 bases). Trimming removed 1 base at V and 7 bases at J, with 13 bases between. Germline V gene sequence: CDR1 SGHTS, CDR2 YDEGEE. The CDR3 has 14 residues. In nucleotides, the CDR3 is TGTGCCAGCAGCTTGCGGGCTAGCGTTTATACGCAGTATTTT. Protein product: CASSLRASVYTQYF. Full variable domain (remainder filled in from reference TRBV5-8 and TRBJ2-3): EAGVTQSPTHLIKTRGQQATLRCSPISGHTSVYWYQQALGLGLQFLLWYDEGEERNRGNFPPRFSGRQFPNYSSELNVNALELEDSALYLCASSLRASVYTQYFGPGTRLTVL.

In this sample, this clonotype turned up once. This chain joins TRBV29-1 and TRBJ2-3; the D gene is possibly TRBD1 (6 bases). The CDR3 is made up of 13 amino acids. Germline V gene sequence: CDR1 SQVTM, CDR2 ANQGSEA. V lost 4 bases to trimming and J lost 4 bases, with 12 bases between them. The CDR3 DNA reads TGCAGCGTTGGGGGCAGGGGTCCAGATACGCAGTATTTT. This sequence encodes CSVGGRGPDTQYF.

This clonotype was detected ten times or more. The chain couples TRBV28 to TRBJ1-5; D uncertain. Trimming shortened V by 5 bases and J by 3 bases, and 11 bases separated the two germline ends. CDR3 length equals 14 residues. CDR1 is MDHEN, CDR2 SYDVKM, per germline. CDR3 sequence (DNA): TGTGCCAGCAGTGGGTGGGTGTCCAATCAGCCCCAGCATTTT. This codes for CASSGWVSNQPQHF.

This clonotype has a single count. The chain is built from TRBV20-1 and TRBJ2-3; D unclear. The CDR3 covers 13 residues. Trimming shortened V by 2 bases and J by 0 bases, and 6 bases separated the two germline ends. Germline CDR1 reads DFQATT; CDR2 reads SNEGSKA (reference sequence). The chain's CDR3 is CSARHQSTDTQYF. In DNA form, the CDR3 reads TGCAGTGCTAGACACCAGAGCACAGATACGCAGTATTTT.